This T cell receptor beta chain was captured by sequencing in a study of T cell responses to AZD1222 COVID-19 vaccine. Study conclusions and caveats: An increase in Spike-specific TCR breadth and depth was observed after two AZD1222 doses. Baseline seropositivity characterized only a handful of AZD1222 recipients. A reported finding is that nearly half of spike-specific TCRs target unmutated variant regions. The donor group comprised mostly white British people and more females; the analysis possibly underestimated clonal diversity.

As concerns this clone: Its specificity is unknown.

Libraries were prepared by immunoSEQ multiplex PCR; TCRdb keeps only in-frame clonotypes and omits some of them. The sample yields about 120,000 clones, around 92% seen once. The TCR comes from an adult in good health. This material consisted of peripheral blood, taken on day 0 of AZD1222 vaccination.

CDR3 loop: CASCYDRVQPQHF. The CDR3 DNA is TGTGCCAGCTGCTACGACAGGGTGCAGCCCCAGCATTTT. This chain links TRBV28 with TRBJ1-5, with 7 bases identical to TRBD1. The CDR3 extends over 13 amino acids. J gave up 7 bases and V 8 bases, and 8 bases lay outside the gene matches. Germline V gene sequence: CDR1 MDHEN, CDR2 SYDVKM.